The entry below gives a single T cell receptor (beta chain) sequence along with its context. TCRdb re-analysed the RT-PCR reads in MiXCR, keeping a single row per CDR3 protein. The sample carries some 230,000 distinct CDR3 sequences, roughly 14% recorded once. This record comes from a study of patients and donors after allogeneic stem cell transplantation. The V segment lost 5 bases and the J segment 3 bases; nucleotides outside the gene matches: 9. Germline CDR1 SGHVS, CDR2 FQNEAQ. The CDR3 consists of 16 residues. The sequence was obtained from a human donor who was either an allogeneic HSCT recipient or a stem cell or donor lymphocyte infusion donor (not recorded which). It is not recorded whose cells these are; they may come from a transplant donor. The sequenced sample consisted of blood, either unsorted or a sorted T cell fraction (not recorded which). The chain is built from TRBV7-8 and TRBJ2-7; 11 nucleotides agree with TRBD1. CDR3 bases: TGTGCCAGCAGCCCCTCCGCGGGACAGGGGGGCTACGAGCAGTACTTC. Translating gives CASSPSAGQGGYEQYF. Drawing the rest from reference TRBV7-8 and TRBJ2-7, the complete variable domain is GAGVSQSPRYKVAKRGQDVALRCDPISGHVSLFWYQQALGQGPEFLTYFQNEAQLDKSGLPSDRFFAERPEGSVSTLKIQRTQQEDSAVYLCASSPSAGQGGYEQYFGPGTRLTVT.